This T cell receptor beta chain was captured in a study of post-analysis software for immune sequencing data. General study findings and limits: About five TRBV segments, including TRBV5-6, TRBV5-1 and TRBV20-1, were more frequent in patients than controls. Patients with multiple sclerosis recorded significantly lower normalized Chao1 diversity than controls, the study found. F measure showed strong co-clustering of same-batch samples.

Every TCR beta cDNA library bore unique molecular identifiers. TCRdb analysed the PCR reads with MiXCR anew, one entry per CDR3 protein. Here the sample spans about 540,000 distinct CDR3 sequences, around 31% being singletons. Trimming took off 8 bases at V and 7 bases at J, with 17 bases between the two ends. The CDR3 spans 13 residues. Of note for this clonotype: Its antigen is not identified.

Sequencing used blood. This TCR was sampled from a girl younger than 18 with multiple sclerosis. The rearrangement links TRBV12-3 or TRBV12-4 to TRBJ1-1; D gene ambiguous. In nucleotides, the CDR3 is TGTGCCAGCGGACGGGGTGGCGTGCTTGAAGCTTTCTTT. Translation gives CASGRGGVLEAFF.